This T cell receptor beta chain was documented in a study of CXCR3-negative and CXCR3-positive naive CD8 T cells. Study-wide results and limits: Naive cells positive for CXCR3 carried more hydrophobic TRB CDR3s than CXCR3-negative ones. Whereas both naive subsets had comparably high diversity, memory CD8+ cells had much lower diversity.

Libraries were UMI-labeled 5' RACE TRB cDNA. TCRdb re-called the 5' RACE reads; every CDR3 protein appears as one record, without DNA. Its table records around 7,000 distinct CDR3 sequences. In terms of frequency, this clonotype is medium-sized. Its antigen remains unidentified. This CDR3 has 17 residues. Source material: naive CXCR3+ CD8+ T cells from blood. Subset described: CD45RO-CCR7+CD27+CD95- naive CD8+ T cells expressing CXCR3 (TNR3+). The chain is built from TRBV21-1 and TRBJ2-5; TCRdb reports TRBD2, a call that lacks DNA to check it against. TRBV21-1 is classified as a pseudogene. This sequence originates from a human donor in good health. Some clones in this sample may be carry-over from other donors' samples. The CDR3 sequence is CASSKFTGRTRQETQYF.